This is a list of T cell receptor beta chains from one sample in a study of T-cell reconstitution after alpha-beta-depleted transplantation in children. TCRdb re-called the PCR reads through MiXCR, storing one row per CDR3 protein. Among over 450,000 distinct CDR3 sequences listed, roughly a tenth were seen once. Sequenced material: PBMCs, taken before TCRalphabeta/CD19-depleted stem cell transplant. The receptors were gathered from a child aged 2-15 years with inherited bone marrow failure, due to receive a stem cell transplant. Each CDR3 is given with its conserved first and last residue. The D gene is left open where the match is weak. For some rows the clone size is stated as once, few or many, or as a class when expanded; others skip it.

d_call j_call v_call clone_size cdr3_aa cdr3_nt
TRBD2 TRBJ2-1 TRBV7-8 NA CASSLTAGVGEQFF TGTGCCAGCAGCTTAACCGCGGGAGTAGGTGAGCAGTTCTTC
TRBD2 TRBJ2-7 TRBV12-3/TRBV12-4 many CASSSAGGSSYEQYF TGTGCCAGCAGTAGCGCCGGGGGGAGCTCCTACGAGCAGTACTTC
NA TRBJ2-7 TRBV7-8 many CASSLALGSLSYEQYF TGTGCCAGCAGCTTAGCGCTGGGGTCCCTCTCCTACGAGCAGTACTTC
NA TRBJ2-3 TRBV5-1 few CASSKGDSHSTDTQYF TGCGCCAGCAGCAAAGGGGACTCGCACAGCACAGATACGCAGTATTTT
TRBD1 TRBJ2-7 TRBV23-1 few CASSPIAGTGVSYEQYF TGCGCCAGCAGTCCCATTGCCGGGACAGGGGTTTCCTACGAGCAGTACTTC
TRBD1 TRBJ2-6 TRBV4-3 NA CASSGVGQGAGANVLTF TGCGCCAGCAGCGGGGTGGGACAGGGGGCTGGGGCCAACGTCCTGACTTTC
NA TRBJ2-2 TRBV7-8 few CASTSGESFTGELFF TGTGCCAGCACCTCCGGGGAATCTTTTACCGGGGAGCTGTTTTTT
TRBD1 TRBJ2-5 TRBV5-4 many CASSYRGQGMETQYF TGTGCCAGCAGTTATCGGGGACAGGGGATGGAGACCCAGTACTTC
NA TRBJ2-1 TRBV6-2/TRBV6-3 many CASSYLLRGIGNEQFF TGTGCCAGCAGTTACTTGCTCAGGGGCATTGGCAATGAGCAGTTCTTC
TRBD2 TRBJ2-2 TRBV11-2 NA CASSFLGLAGVETGELFF TGTGCCAGCAGCTTCCTCGGGCTAGCGGGAGTAGAGACCGGGGAGCTGTTTTTT
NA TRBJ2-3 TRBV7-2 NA CASSWGGAGVGTDTQYF TGTGCCAGCAGCTGGGGGGGGGCGGGAGTCGGCACAGATACGCAGTATTTT
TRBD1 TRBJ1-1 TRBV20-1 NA CSARAGTGDWNTEAFF TGCAGTGCTAGAGCCGGGACAGGGGACTGGAACACTGAAGCTTTCTTT
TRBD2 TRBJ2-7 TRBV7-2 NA CASSLRRAGAYEQYF TGTGCCAGCAGCTTGAGGAGGGCGGGAGCCTACGAGCAGTACTTC
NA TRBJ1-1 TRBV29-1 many CSAGGTIGWTEAFF TGCAGCGCTGGAGGGACGATAGGGTGGACTGAAGCTTTCTTT
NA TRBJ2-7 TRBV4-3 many CASSQEALSSYEQYF TGCGCCAGCAGCCAAGAGGCCTTAAGCTCCTACGAGCAGTACTTC
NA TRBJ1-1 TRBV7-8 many CASSRNRNTEAFF TGTGCCAGCAGCCGGAACAGGAACACTGAAGCTTTCTTT
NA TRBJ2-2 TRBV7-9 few CASSYGTTTGELFF TGTGCCAGCAGCTACGGGACAACCACCGGGGAGCTGTTTTTT
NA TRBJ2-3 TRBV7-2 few CASSPMGGGSPTDTQYF TGTGCCAGCAGCCCGATGGGTGGGGGATCTCCCACAGATACGCAGTATTTT
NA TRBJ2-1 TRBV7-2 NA CASSLGLRRGDEQFF TGTGCCAGCAGCTTAGGGTTACGGAGAGGCGATGAGCAGTTCTTC
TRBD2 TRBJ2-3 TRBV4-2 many CASSQDGLAGATDTQYF TGTGCCAGCAGCCAGGACGGACTAGCGGGAGCGACAGATACGCAGTATTTT
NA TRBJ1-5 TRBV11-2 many CASSLGAGSNQPQHF TGTGCCAGCAGCTTGGGGGCAGGTTCTAATCAGCCCCAGCATTTT
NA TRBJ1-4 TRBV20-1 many CSARQAEEKLFF TGCAGTGCTAGACAGGCGGAGGAAAAACTGTTTTTT
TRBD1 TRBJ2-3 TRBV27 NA CATKTGGTDTQYF TGTGCCACCAAGACAGGGGGCACAGATACGCAGTATTTT
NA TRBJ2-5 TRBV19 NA CASSPGGWITQYF TGTGCCAGTAGTCCAGGTGGTTGGATAACCCAGTACTTC
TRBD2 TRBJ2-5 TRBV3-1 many CASSRPGLPETQYF TGTGCCAGCAGCCGACCGGGACTACCCGAGACCCAGTACTTC
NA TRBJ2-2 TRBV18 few CASSPDRTGELFF TGTGCCAGCTCACCAGACAGGACCGGGGAGCTGTTTTTT
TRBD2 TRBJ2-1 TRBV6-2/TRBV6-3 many CASSYRVGSGISVSEQFF TGTGCCAGCAGTTACAGGGTGGGCAGCGGGATTTCCGTGAGCGAGCAGTTCTTC
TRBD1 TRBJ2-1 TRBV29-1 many CSVDGVGQGDNEQFF TGCAGCGTTGATGGCGTTGGGCAGGGGGACAATGAGCAGTTCTTC
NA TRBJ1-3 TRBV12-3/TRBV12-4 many CASSLDYQGGSGNTIYF TGTGCCAGCAGTTTAGATTACCAGGGTGGCTCTGGAAACACCATATATTTT
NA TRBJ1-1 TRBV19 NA CASSSRDNLEAFF TGTGCCAGTAGTTCCCGGGACAATCTAGAAGCTTTCTTT
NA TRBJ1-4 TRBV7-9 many CASSSPRDTNEKLFF TGTGCCAGCAGCTCACCCCGGGACACGAATGAAAAACTGTTTTTT
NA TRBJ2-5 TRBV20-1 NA CSPYRDQETQYF TGCAGTCCGTACAGGGACCAAGAGACCCAGTACTTC
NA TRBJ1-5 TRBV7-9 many CASSWAGNQNPQHF TGTGCCAGCAGCTGGGCTGGCAATCAGAACCCCCAGCATTTT
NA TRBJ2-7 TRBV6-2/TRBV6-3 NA CASSYSIPLAQNGEQYF TGTGCCAGCAGTTACTCGATTCCTCTAGCTCAAAACGGGGAGCAGTACTTC
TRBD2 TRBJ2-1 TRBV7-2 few CASSSLLAGFDNEQFF TGTGCCAGCAGCTCACTACTAGCGGGATTTGACAATGAGCAGTTCTTC
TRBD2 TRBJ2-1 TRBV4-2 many CASSQDFTSGAYEQFF TGTGCCAGCAGCCAAGACTTCACTAGCGGGGCATATGAGCAGTTCTTC
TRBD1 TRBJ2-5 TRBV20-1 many CSAQGQDQETQYF TGCAGTGCTCAAGGACAGGACCAAGAGACCCAGTACTTC
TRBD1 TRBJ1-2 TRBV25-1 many CASSDSATGWRGYTF TGTGCCAGCAGTGACTCAGCGACAGGGTGGAGAGGCTACACCTTC
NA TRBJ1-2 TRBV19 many CASTPTPNYGYTF TGTGCCAGTACCCCGACTCCTAACTATGGCTACACCTTC
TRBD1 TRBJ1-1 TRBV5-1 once CASSLVDRGRTEAFF TGCGCCAGCAGCTTGGTGGACAGGGGAAGAACTGAAGCTTTCTTT
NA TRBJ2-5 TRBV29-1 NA CSVEDPRERETQYF TGCAGCGTTGAAGATCCACGAGAGCGGGAGACCCAGTACTTC
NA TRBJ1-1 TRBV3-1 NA CASSQDPGQTNTEAFF TGTGCCAGCAGCCAAGATCCCGGACAGACGAACACTGAAGCTTTCTTT
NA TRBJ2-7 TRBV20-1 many CSALPGPPNSYEQYF TGCAGTGCTTTACCGGGACCGCCAAACTCGTACGAGCAGTACTTC
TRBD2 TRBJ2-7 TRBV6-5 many CASSYSTSGRMVVTYEQYF TGTGCCAGCAGTTACTCGACTAGCGGGAGAATGGTCGTGACCTACGAGCAGTACTTC
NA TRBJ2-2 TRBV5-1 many CASSLGVGELFF TGTGCCAGCAGTTTGGGGGTCGGGGAGCTGTTTTTT
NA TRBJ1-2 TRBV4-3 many CASSLTPGSSNYGYTF TGCGCCAGCAGCCTGACCCCTGGCAGCTCTAACTATGGCTACACCTTC
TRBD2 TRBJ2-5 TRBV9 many CASSNSGRAQETQYF TGTGCCAGCAGCAATAGCGGGAGGGCCCAAGAGACCCAGTACTTC
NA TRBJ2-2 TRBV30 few CAWSKILTGELFF TGTGCCTGGAGTAAAATTCTGACCGGGGAGCTGTTTTTT
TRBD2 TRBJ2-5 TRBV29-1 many CSVGLVRAGAQETQYF TGCAGCGTGGGACTAGTCAGAGCAGGTGCCCAAGAGACCCAGTACTTC
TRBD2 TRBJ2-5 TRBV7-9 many CASSHPIAGGKVTQYF TGTGCCAGCAGCCACCCGATAGCGGGAGGGAAAGTGACCCAGTACTTC
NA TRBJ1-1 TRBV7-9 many CASSLVEVMNTEAFF TGTGCCAGCAGCTTAGTGGAGGTCATGAACACTGAAGCTTTCTTT
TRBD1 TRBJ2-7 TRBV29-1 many CSVPGQGYEQYF TGCAGCGTTCCGGGACAGGGCTACGAGCAGTACTTC
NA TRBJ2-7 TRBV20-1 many CSAGALQGLRGEQYF TGCAGTGCTGGGGCCCTACAGGGTTTAAGGGGCGAGCAGTACTTC
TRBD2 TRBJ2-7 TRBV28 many CASSSRTSYEQYF TGTGCCAGCAGTTCCCGGACTAGTTACGAGCAGTACTTC
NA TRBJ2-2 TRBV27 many CASSPPGTFKSPLTGELFF TGTGCCAGCAGTCCCCCCGGGACCTTCAAGTCTCCCCTCACCGGGGAGCTGTTTTTT
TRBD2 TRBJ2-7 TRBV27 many CASSLLAGVNVDEQYF TGTGCCAGCAGTTTACTAGCGGGAGTTAATGTAGACGAGCAGTACTTC
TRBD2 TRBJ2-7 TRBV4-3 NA CASSQGGGGYEQYF TGCGCCAGCAGCCAGGGTGGGGGGGGCTACGAGCAGTACTTC
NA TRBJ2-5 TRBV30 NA CAWSVLAETQYF TGTGCCTGGAGTGTACTCGCGGAGACCCAGTACTTC
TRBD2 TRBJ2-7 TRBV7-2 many CASSLVAGSYEQYF TGTGCCAGCAGCTTAGTAGCGGGTAGCTACGAGCAGTACTTC